This TCR beta chain appears in the sequencing data of a study of blood T cell repertoires in COVID-19. For the study at large: Samples came from the United States, Italy and Spain, spanning acute and convalescent COVID-19. PBMCs, B-cell-depleted T cells, or T cells were the source of the cDNA or gDNA that made up the material.

CDR3 size: 15 residues. Trimming removed 0 bases from V and 6 bases from J, with 12 bases in between. Germline CDR1 and CDR2: MNHEY and SVGAGI. Per the study methods: Nucleated cell counts were estimated from reference gene primer amplification. Sequencing was performed with immunoSEQ multiplex PCR; in TCRdb, only in-frame clones are kept and a portion is missing. Clone size and the V and J calls come from that table; the DNA yielded D and trimming. The sample records some 250,000 clones, about 86% being singletons. The V call is TRBV6-5, the J call TRBJ2-1; tentative D call: TRBD1 (5 bases). The sequence derives from a man aged 50 to 60 with active or convalescent COVID-19. The sequenced sample consisted of peripheral blood. Here the CDR3 reads CASSYSNPTGNEQFF. The DNA for the CDR3 is TGTGCCAGCAGTTACTCGAATCCTACAGGCAATGAGCAGTTCTTC.